This T cell receptor (beta chain) was documented in a study of blood T cell repertoires in COVID-19. Overall study: The United States, Italy and Spain supplied acute and convalescent COVID-19 samples. The analysed material was cDNA or gDNA that came from T cells, B-cell-depleted T cells, or PBMCs.

Original methodology: Estimation of nucleated cell counts relied on the amplification of reference gene primers. The protocol was immunoSEQ multiplex PCR, while the TCRdb copy is restricted to in-frame clones and leaves out a portion. V and J calls and clone size come straight from that table; D and trimming were deduced from the DNA. The data contain 95,000 to 100,000 clones, roughly 92% of them singletons. This CDR3 has 15 residues. CDR1 MNHEY and CDR2 SVGAGI come from the germline V gene. Trimming left V 7 bases short and J 3 bases short, with 18 bases between. This chain uses TRBV6-5 with TRBJ1-2, with D maybe TRBD1 (6 bases). The sequenced material came from peripheral blood. The source of this sequence is a man aged 50-59 years with active COVID-19. CDR3 nucleotide sequence: TGTGCCAGCAAAGACTACAGGGAATATTACTATGGCTACACCTTC. The encoded protein is CASKDYREYYYGYTF.